These T cell receptor beta chains were read from a single sample in a study of T cell responses to AZD1222 COVID-19 vaccine. Libraries were prepared by immunoSEQ multiplex PCR; TCRdb keeps only in-frame clonotypes and omits some of them. Of approximately 90,000 clones listed, over 70% are singletons. The starting material was peripheral blood, obtained on day 0 of AZD1222 vaccination. All receptors come from an adult in good health. Each CDR3 is given with its conserved first and last residue. D genes are given only for firm matches. For some rows the clone size is stated as once, few or many, or as a class when expanded; others skip it.

d_call	clone_size	v_call	j_call	cdr3_aa	cdr3_nt
.	few	TRBV12-3/TRBV12-4	TRBJ1-5	CASSSGQNQPQHF	TGTGCCAGCAGTTCCGGTCAAAATCAGCCCCAGCATTTT
.	.	TRBV2	TRBJ1-4	CASSVVGGNEKLFF	TGTGCCAGCAGTGTTGTAGGTGGGAATGAAAAACTGTTTTTT
TRBD2	.	TRBV6-5	TRBJ2-1	CASSYARTSGAMVQFF	TGTGCCAGCAGTTACGCAAGGACTAGCGGTGCAATGGTGCAGTTCTTC
.	few	TRBV6-5	TRBJ1-1	CASVPTGGEGTEAFF	TGTGCCAGCGTGCCGACGGGAGGGGAGGGCACTGAAGCTTTCTTT
.	.	TRBV4-1	TRBJ1-2	CASSLSFSGFGGYTF	TGCGCCAGCAGCCTTTCCTTCTCGGGCTTTGGTGGCTACACCTTC
.	once	TRBV3-1/TRBV3-2	TRBJ2-5	CASSPGPLGRETQYF	TGTGCCAGCAGCCCAGGACCCTTGGGGAGGGAGACCCAGTACTTC
.	.	TRBV28	TRBJ1-3	CASSASGNTIYF	TGTGCCAGCAGTGCATCTGGAAACACCATATATTTT
.	.	TRBV3-1/TRBV3-2	TRBJ2-1	CASRLASSYNEQFF	TGTGCCAGCAGGCTCGCAAGCTCCTACAATGAGCAGTTCTTC
TRBD2	once	TRBV24-1	TRBJ2-5	CAARRESAETQYF	TGTGCCGCTCGGCGGGAGTCTGCAGAGACCCAGTACTTC
TRBD2	.	TRBV18	TRBJ2-3	CASSPGTSGGTDTQYF	TGTGCCAGCTCACCCGGGACTAGCGGTGGGACAGATACGCAGTATTTT
.	.	TRBV2	TRBJ1-1	CASSELGWDTEAFF	TGTGCCAGCAGTGAGTTAGGGTGGGACACTGAAGCTTTCTTT
.	few	TRBV14	TRBJ2-7	CASSQDVVYEQYF	TGTGCCAGCAGCCAAGATGTTGTCTACGAGCAGTACTTC
.	.	TRBV19	TRBJ1-2	CASSMQVANYGYTF	TGTGCCAGTAGTATGCAGGTGGCTAACTATGGCTACACCTTC
TRBD2	.	TRBV3-1/TRBV3-2	TRBJ2-3	CASSLTSAGTQYF	TGTGCCAGCAGCCTGACTAGCGCGGGAACGCAGTATTTT
TRBD1	.	TRBV23-1	TRBJ2-2	CASSQPFDREEVRNTGELFF	TGCGCCAGCAGTCAACCCTTCGACAGGGAAGAAGTTAGGAACACCGGGGAGCTGTTTTTT
TRBD2	.	TRBV18	TRBJ2-1	CASSSIAGNYNEQFF	TGTGCCAGCTCGTCTATAGCGGGAAACTACAATGAGCAGTTCTTC
TRBD1	.	TRBV9	TRBJ1-1	CASSANRGNTEAFF	TGTGCCAGCAGCGCAAACAGGGGGAACACTGAAGCTTTCTTT
.	.	TRBV24-1	TRBJ2-5	CATSEGGLAEETQYF	TGTGCCACCAGTGAGGGGGGACTTGCGGAAGAGACCCAGTACTTC
.	.	TRBV27	TRBJ2-2	CASSLGGTGELFF	TGTGCCAGCAGTTTGGGTGGTACCGGGGAGCTGTTTTTT
.	.	TRBV7-9	TRBJ2-1	CASSLQLGEQFF	TGTGCCAGCAGCTTACAACTCGGTGAGCAGTTCTTC
.	.	TRBV18	TRBJ1-3	CASSPGIGQNRGNTIYF	TGTGCCAGCTCACCAGGAATCGGCCAGAATCGTGGAAACACCATATATTTT
TRBD1	.	TRBV27	TRBJ1-2	CASRTTLEGRGLYGYTF	TGTGCCAGCAGAACAACTTTAGAAGGCAGGGGGCTGTATGGCTACACCTTC
.	.	TRBV19	TRBJ1-2	CASSPQGTYGYTF	TGTGCCAGTAGCCCACAGGGAACCTATGGCTACACCTTC
.	.	TRBV20-1	TRBJ1-2	CRADIGYTF	TGCAGAGCGGACATCGGCTACACCTTC
.	.	TRBV18	TRBJ1-5	CASSPVMSNQPQHF	TGTGCCAGCTCACCGGTGATGAGCAATCAGCCCCAGCATTTT
.	few	TRBV7-9	TRBJ2-7	CASSGLSYEQYF	TGTGCCAGCAGCGGACTGTCCTACGAGCAGTACTTC
.	.	TRBV10-1	TRBJ1-3	CASSSDRDRGRHTIYF	TGCGCCAGCAGTTCTGACCGGGACCGAGGAAGACACACCATATATTTT
.	few	TRBV7-9	TRBJ1-4	CASSPQGATNEKLFF	TGTGCCAGCAGCCCCCAGGGTGCAACTAATGAAAAACTGTTTTTT
.	.	TRBV2	TRBJ1-2	CASSEKGIYGYTF	TGTGCCAGCAGTGAAAAGGGGATCTATGGCTACACCTTC
.	once	TRBV7-6	TRBJ2-1	CAGAGRMGEQFF	TGTGCCGGGGCCGGGAGAATGGGTGAGCAGTTCTTC
TRBD1	.	TRBV28	TRBJ1-2	CASSSRDSPYGYTF	TGTGCCAGCAGTTCCAGGGACAGCCCCTATGGCTACACCTTC
.	.	TRBV18	TRBJ1-4	CASSPSRNEKLFF	TGTGCCAGCTCACCGAGCAGAAATGAAAAACTGTTTTTT